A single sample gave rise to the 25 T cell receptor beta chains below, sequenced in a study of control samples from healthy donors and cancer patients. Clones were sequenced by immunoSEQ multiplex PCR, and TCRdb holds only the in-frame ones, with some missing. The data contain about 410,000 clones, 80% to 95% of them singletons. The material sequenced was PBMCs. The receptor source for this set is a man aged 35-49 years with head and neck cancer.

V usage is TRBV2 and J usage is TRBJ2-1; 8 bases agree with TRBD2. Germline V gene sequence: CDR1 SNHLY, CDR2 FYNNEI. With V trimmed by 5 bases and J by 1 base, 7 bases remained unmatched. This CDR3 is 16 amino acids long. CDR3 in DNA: TGTGCCAGCAGTTATAGCGGGGCGCCTTCCTACAATGAGCAGTTCTTC. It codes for CASSYSGAPSYNEQFF.

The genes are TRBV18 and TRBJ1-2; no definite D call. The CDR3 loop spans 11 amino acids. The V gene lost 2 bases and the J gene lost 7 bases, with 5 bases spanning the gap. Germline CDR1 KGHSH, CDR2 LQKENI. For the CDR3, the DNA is TGTGCCAGCTCACCAGAAAGTGGCTACACCTTC. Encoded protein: CASSPESGYTF.

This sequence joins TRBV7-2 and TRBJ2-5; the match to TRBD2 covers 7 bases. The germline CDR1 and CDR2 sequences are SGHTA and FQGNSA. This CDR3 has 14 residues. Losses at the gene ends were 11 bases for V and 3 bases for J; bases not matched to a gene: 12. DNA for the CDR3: TGTGCCTCAAGCGACGGGGGGAACGAAGAGACCCAGTACTTC. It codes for CASSDGGNEETQYF. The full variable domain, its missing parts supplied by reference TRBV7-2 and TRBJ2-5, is GAGVSQSPSNKVTEKGKDVELRCDPISGHTALYWYRQSLGQGLEFLIYFQGNSAPDKSGLPSDRFSAERTGGSVSTLTIQRTQQEDSAVYLCASSDGGNEETQYFGPGTRLLVL.

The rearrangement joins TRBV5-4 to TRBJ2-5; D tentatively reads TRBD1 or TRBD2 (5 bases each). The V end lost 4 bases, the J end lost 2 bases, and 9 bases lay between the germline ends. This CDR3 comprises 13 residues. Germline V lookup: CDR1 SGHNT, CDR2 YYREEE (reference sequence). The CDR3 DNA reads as TGTGCCAGCAGCCCGGGACGGCAAGAGACCCAGTACTTC. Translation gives CASSPGRQETQYF.

This chain's CDR3 is CASSASVATNEKLFF. The DNA for the CDR3 is TGTGCCAGCAGCGCCTCGGTTGCAACTAATGAAAAACTGTTTTTT. The chain carries TRBV11-1 and TRBJ1-4; D not resolved. Trimming took off 5 bases at V and 0 bases at J, with 10 bases between the two ends. Germline CDR1 SGHAT, CDR2 FQDESV (reference sequence). The CDR3 has 15 amino acids.

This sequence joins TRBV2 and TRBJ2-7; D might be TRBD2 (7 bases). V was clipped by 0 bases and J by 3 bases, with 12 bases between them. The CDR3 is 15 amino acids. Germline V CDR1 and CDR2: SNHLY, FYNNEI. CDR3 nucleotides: TGTGCCAGCAGTGAAGCGGGAGGGGGTATCTACGAGCAGTACTTC. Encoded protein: CASSEAGGGIYEQYF.

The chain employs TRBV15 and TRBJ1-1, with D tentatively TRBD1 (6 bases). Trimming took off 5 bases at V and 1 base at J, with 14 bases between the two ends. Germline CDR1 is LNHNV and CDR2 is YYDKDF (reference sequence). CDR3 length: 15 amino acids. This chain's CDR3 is CATSPFQGRNTEAFF. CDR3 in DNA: TGTGCCACCAGCCCATTCCAGGGGAGGAACACTGAAGCTTTCTTT.

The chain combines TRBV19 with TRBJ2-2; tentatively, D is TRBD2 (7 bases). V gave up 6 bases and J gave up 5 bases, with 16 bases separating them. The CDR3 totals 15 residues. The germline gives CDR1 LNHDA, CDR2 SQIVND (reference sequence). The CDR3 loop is CASSRSQGGTGELFF. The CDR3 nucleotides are TGTGCCAGTAGCCGATCACAGGGAGGGACCGGGGAGCTGTTTTTT.

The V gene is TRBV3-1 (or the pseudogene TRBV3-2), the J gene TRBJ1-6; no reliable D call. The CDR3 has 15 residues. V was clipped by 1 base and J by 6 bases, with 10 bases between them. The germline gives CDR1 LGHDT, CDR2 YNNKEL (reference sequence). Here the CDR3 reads CASSQGSTPNSPLHF. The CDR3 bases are TGTGCCAGCAGCCAAGGCTCCACCCCTAATTCACCCCTCCACTTT.

The CDR3 DNA sequence: TGTGCCAGCAGCTTATCCCCGGGCAGCGAAGCTTTCTTT. The encoded protein is CASSLSPGSEAFF. The chain is built from TRBV7-3 and TRBJ1-1; no firm D call. There are 13 residues in the CDR3. Per the germline V gene, CDR1 is SGHTA and CDR2 is FQGTGA. The V end lost 2 bases, the J end lost 8 bases, and 12 bases lay between the germline ends.

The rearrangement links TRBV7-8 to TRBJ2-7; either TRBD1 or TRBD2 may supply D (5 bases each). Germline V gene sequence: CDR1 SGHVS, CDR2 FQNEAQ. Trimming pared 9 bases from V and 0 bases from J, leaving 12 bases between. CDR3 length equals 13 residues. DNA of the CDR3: TGTGCCAGTCGGTCGGGGACCTCCTACGAGCAGTACTTC. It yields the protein CASRSGTSYEQYF.

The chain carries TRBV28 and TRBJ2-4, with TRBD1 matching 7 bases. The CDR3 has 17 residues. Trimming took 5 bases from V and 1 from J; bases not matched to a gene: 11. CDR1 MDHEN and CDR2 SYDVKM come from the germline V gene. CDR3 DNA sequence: TGTGCCAGCAGTCCATCAGACAGGGTTCGGGCCAAAAACATTCAGTACTTC. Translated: CASSPSDRVRAKNIQYF.

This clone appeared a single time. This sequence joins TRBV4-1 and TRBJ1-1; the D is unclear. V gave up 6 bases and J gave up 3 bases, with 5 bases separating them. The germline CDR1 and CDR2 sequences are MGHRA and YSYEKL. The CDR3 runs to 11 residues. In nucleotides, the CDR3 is TGCGCCAGCAGGAGGGACACTGAAGCTTTCTTT. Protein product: CASRRDTEAFF.

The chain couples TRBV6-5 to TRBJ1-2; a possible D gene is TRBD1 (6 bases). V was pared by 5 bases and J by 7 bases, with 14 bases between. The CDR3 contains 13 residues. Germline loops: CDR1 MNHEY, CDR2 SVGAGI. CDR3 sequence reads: CASSLGRGGGYTF. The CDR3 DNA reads TGTGCCAGCAGTCTGGGGAGGGGGGGTGGCTACACCTTC.

For the CDR3, the DNA is TGTGCCAGCAGCCCCGGGACAGGGAACTATGGCTACACCTTC. Amino acids: CASSPGTGNYGYTF. The rearrangement links TRBV9 to TRBJ1-2, with 9 bases matching TRBD1. Trimming removed 4 bases from V and 2 bases from J; junction bases left unmatched: 3. There are 14 residues in the CDR3. Germline CDR1 is SGDLS and CDR2 is YYNGEE.

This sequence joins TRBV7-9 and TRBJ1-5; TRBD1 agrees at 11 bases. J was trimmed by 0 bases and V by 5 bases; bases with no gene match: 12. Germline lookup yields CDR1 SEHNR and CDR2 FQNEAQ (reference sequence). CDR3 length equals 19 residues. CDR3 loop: CASSPETGTGGTSNQPQHF. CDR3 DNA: TGTGCCAGCAGCCCTGAAACCGGGACAGGGGGTACTAGCAATCAGCCCCAGCATTTT.

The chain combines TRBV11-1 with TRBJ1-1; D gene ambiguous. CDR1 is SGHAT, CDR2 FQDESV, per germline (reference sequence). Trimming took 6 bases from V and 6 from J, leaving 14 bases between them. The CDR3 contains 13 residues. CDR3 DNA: TGTGCCAGCAGTCAAGATCTGGCGGCTGAAGCTTTCTTT. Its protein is CASSQDLAAEAFF.

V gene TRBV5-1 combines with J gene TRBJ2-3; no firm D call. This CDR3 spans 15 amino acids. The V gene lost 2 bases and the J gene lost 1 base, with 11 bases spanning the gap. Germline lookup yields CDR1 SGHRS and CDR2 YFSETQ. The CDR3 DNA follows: TGCGCCAGCAGCTTTGACGGTTTGGGCACAGATACGCAGTATTTT. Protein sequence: CASSFDGLGTDTQYF.

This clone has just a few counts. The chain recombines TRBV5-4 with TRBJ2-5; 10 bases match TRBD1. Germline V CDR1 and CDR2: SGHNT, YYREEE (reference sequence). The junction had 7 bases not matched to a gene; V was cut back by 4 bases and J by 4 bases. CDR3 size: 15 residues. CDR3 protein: CASSRGTGDVETQYF. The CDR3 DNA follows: TGTGCCAGCAGCAGGGGGACAGGGGATGTAGAGACCCAGTACTTC.

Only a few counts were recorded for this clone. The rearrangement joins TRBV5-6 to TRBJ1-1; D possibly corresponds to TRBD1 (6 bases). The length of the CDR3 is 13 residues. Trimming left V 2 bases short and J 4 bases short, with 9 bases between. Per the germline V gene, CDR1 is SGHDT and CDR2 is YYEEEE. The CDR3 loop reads CASSLGGGTEAFF. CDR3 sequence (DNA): TGTGCCAGCAGCTTAGGGGGAGGCACTGAAGCTTTCTTT.

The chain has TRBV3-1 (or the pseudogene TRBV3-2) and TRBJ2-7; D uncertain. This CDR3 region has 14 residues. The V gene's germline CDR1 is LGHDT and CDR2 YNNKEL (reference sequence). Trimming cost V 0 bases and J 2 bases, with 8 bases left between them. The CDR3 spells CASSQEWKPYEQYF. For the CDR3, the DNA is TGTGCCAGCAGCCAAGAGTGGAAACCCTACGAGCAGTACTTC.

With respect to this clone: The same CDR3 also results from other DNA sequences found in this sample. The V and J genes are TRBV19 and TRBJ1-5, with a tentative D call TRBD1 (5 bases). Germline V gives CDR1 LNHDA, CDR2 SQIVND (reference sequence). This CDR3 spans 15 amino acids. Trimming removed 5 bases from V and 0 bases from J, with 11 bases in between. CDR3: CASSPTGNSNQPQHF. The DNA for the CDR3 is TGTGCCAGTAGTCCTACAGGTAATAGCAATCAGCCCCAGCATTTT.

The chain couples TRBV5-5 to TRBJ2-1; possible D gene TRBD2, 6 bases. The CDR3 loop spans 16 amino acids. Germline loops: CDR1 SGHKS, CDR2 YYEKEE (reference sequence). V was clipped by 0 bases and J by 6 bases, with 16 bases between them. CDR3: CASSLATSLRGNEQFF. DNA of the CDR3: TGTGCCAGCAGCTTGGCCACTAGCCTTCGAGGCAATGAGCAGTTCTTC.

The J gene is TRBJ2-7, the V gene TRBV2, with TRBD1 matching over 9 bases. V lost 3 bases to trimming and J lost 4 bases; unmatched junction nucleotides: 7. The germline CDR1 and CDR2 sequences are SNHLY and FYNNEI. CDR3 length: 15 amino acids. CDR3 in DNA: TGTGCCAGCAGTGACCGTGGGACAGGGCGATACGAGCAGTACTTC. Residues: CASSDRGTGRYEQYF.

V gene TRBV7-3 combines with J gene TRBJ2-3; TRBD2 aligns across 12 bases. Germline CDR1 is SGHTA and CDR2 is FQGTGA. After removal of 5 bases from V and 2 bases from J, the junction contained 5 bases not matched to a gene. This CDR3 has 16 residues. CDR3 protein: CASSPWTSGTTDTQYF. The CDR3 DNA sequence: TGTGCCAGCAGCCCTTGGACTAGCGGGACCACAGATACGCAGTATTTT. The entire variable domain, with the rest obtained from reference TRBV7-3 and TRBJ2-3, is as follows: GAGVSQTPSNKVTEKGKYVELRCDPISGHTALYWYRQSLGQGPEFLIYFQGTGAADDSGLPNDRFFAVRPEGSVSTLKIQRTERGDSAVYLCASSPWTSGTTDTQYFGPGTRLTVL.